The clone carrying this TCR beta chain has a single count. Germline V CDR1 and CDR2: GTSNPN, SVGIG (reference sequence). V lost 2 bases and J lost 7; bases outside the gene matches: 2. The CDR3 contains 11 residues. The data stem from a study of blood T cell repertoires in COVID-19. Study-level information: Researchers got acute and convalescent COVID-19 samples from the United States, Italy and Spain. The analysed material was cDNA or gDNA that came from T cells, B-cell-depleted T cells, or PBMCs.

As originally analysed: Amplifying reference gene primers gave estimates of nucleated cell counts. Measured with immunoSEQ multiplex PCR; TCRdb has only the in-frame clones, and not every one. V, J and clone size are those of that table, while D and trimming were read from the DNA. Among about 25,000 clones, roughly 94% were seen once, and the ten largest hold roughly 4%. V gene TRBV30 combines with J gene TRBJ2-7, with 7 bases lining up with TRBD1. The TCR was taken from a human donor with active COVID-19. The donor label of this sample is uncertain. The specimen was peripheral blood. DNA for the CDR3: TGTGCCTGGAGTCGGGACAGAGAGCAGTACTTC. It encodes CAWSRDREQYF.